These 8 T cell receptor beta chains were sequenced from one sample in a study of cytomegalovirus exposure and HLA in healthy donors. Both 60 Vbeta primers and 13 Jbeta primers went into the PCR. Sequencing used immunoSEQ multiplex PCR; TCRdb keeps in-frame clones, though not all of them. The ten most abundant clones cover about 0.96% of a sample with 130,000 to 150,000 clones. The specimen was PBMCs. Receptors were obtained from a male donor in good health and CMV-seronegative.

This chain connects TRBV11-2 to TRBJ1-1; the match to TRBD1 covers 7 bases. There are 14 residues in the CDR3. V lost 5 bases to trimming and J lost 2 bases; unmatched junction nucleotides: 5. Germline lookup yields CDR1 SGHAT and CDR2 FQNNGV. CDR3 coding DNA: TGTGCCAGCAGCGGCCGGGACAGCAACACTGAAGCTTTCTTT. This gives the protein CASSGRDSNTEAFF. The full variable domain, completed using reference TRBV11-2 and TRBJ1-1, is EAGVAQSPRYKIIEKRQSVAFWCNPISGHATLYWYQQILGQGPKLLIQFQNNGVVDDSQLPKDRFSAERLKGVDSTLKIQPAKLEDSAVYLCASSGRDSNTEAFFGQGTRLTVV.

The chain uses TRBV6-1 and TRBJ2-7; the D is unclear. From germline, CDR1 is MNHNS and CDR2 SASEGT. This CDR3 contains 14 residues. With 8 bases removed from V and 2 bases from J, the gap between germline ends came to 16 bases. The CDR3 is CASRVLTLTYEQYF. The CDR3 nucleotides are TGTGCCAGCCGAGTCCTAACCCTAACCTACGAGCAGTACTTC.

The chain combines TRBV7-2 with TRBJ1-3; no definite D call. This CDR3 contains 16 residues. The V end lost 8 bases, the J end lost 0 bases, and 17 bases lay between the germline ends. The germline V gene encodes CDR1 SGHTA and CDR2 FQGNSA. DNA of the CDR3: TGTGCCAGCTACCGTGGGTGGGGAGACTCTGGAAACACCATATATTTT. Its protein is CASYRGWGDSGNTIYF. Together with reference TRBV7-2 and TRBJ1-3, the CDR3 gives the full variable domain: GAGVSQSPSNKVTEKGKDVELRCDPISGHTALYWYRQSLGQGLEFLIYFQGNSAPDKSGLPSDRFSAERTGGSVSTLTIQRTQQEDSAVYLCASYRGWGDSGNTIYFGEGSWLTVV.

The V and J genes are TRBV4-2 and TRBJ1-4, with no clear D. The CDR3 sequence is 15 residues long. V lost 0 bases, J lost 7 bases, and 12 bases lay in between. Germline-derived CDR1 and CDR2 are LGHNA and YNFKEQ. The DNA for the CDR3 is TGTGCCAGCAGCCAAGAGGCCGCCCGGGGTGAAAAACTGTTTTTT. It codes for CASSQEAARGEKLFF.

The V call is TRBV7-9, the J call TRBJ1-2; 8 bases agree with TRBD1. V gave up 7 bases and J gave up 8 bases; unmatched junction bases: 12. Germline V gene data show CDR1 as SEHNR and CDR2 as FQNEAQ (reference sequence). The CDR3 runs to 14 residues. The DNA of the CDR3 is TGTGCCAGCAAACCCGCGACAGGGGCTGACGGCTACACCTTC. Its protein is CASKPATGADGYTF.

V usage is TRBV5-1 and J usage is TRBJ1-6; 7 bases align to TRBD1. This CDR3 spans 17 amino acids. Germline CDR1 SGHRS, CDR2 YFSETQ. V lost 3 bases and J lost 0; bases outside the gene matches: 6. The CDR3 DNA reads TGCGCCAGCAGCTCCGGACAGGAGAGCTCCTATAATTCACCCCTCCACTTT. Translation gives CASSSGQESSYNSPLHF.

V is TRBV19 and J is TRBJ1-1; tentative D call: TRBD1 (5 bases). The V gene lost 7 bases and the J gene lost 7 bases, with 10 bases spanning the gap. This CDR3 spans 11 amino acids. Germline V gene sequence: CDR1 LNHDA, CDR2 SQIVND (reference sequence). CDR3 sequence (DNA): TGTGCCAGTAACTTGGGGGGTGAAGCTTTCTTT. Protein product: CASNLGGEAFF.

The gene calls are TRBV5-8 and TRBJ2-2; 8 bases map to TRBD1. This CDR3 is built from 16 residues. Germline V gene lookup returns CDR1 SGHTS and CDR2 YDEGEE. Trimming took 3 bases from V and 4 from J; bases not matched to a gene: 8. The CDR3 protein is CASSYRRGRGTGELFF. The DNA for the CDR3 is TGTGCCAGCAGCTACCGCAGGGGGCGTGGCACCGGGGAGCTGTTTTTT.